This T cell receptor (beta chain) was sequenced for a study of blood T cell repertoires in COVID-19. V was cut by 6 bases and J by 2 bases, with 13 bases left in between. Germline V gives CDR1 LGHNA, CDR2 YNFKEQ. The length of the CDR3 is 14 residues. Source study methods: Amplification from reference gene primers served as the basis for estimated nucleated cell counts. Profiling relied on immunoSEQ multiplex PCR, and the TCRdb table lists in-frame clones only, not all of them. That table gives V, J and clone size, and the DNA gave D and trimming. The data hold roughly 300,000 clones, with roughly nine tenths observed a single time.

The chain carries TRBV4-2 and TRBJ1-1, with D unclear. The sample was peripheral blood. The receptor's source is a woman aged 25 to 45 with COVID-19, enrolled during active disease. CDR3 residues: CASSHIASNTEAFF. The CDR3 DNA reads TGTGCCAGCAGTCACATAGCCAGTAACACTGAAGCTTTCTTT.